This TCR beta chain was sequenced in a study of OX40 agonist ivuxolimab in advanced cancers. Broadly, across the study: Ivuxolimab was a fully human IgG2 agonistic monoclonal antibody targeting the costimulatory receptor OX40 (CD134). The paper describes the monotherapy dose-escalation part (N ≈ 52 patients) of the phase I trial of ivuxolimab. Patients were allowed to have had prior anti-PD-1, anti-PD-L1 or anti-CTLA-4 therapy, and less than 45% of the dose-escalation patients had previously received checkpoint inhibitors. In the dose-escalation cohort, more than 75% of patients were male, and the mean age was about 55 years, with a range of about 23 to 85. Of the roughly 54 dose-escalation patients, hepatocellular carcinoma was present in roughly 19, melanoma in approximately 15, renal cell carcinoma in 9 and head and neck cancer in 9. Intravenous ivuxolimab was administered to patients every 2 weeks at six dose levels: 0.01, 0.1, 0.3, 1.5, 3 and 10 mg/kg. Partial responses were achieved by three dose-escalation patients, of whom one had hepatocellular carcinoma and two had cutaneous melanoma. Peripheral TCRbeta sequencing was intended to test whether TCR sequence diversity was altered and clonal T-cell expansion was caused by ivuxolimab.

Genomic DNA was isolated from the sorted cells so that the TCRbeta CDR3 region could be sequenced. The immunoSEQ Assay was used to sequence the TCRbeta CDR3 regions. As stored in TCRdb, this immuneACCESS dataset retains in-frame rearrangements with V and J assigned. A fraction of the clones does not appear; measured against another copy, unresolved V genes explain less than half of the discrepancy, and the remainder lacks a known reason. This sample comprises about 69,000 clones, about 90% of them detected only once. The ten biggest clones cover roughly 10% of the sample. Of note for this clone: The antigen this receptor binds is unknown. Base-call qualities are not available, and no considerably larger clone is one nucleotide away.

Study-wide conclusions, independent of this receptor: After ivuxolimab, expanded clones were on average more numerous among CD8+ T cells than among CD4+ T cells. Partial responders in the 0.1-3.0 mg/kg groups had among the lowest normalized peripheral clonal expansion, especially among CD8+ T cells. Low levels of normalized T-cell clonal expansion were also seen in some patients who did not respond. The antigen specificity of the peripheral T cells that underwent clonal expansion was not determined. Clonal expansion of both CD4+ and CD8+ blood T cells was observed from baseline to week 6 at doses 0.1 to 3.0 mg/kg.

The trial excluded patients who had a history of autoimmune disease or were on systemic immunosuppression. In every dose cohort, peripheral blood was drawn for TCR sequencing at baseline, cycle 4 day 1, and cycle 7 day 1. The samples were drawn from a first-in-human, open-label, multicenter phase I dose-escalation trial of ivuxolimab. Adults with locally advanced or metastatic melanoma, renal cell, hepatocellular, or head and neck squamous cell carcinoma were enrolled in the trial. Before TCR sequencing, CD4+ and CD8+ T cells were separately sorted from peripheral blood. From the germline V gene (reference sequence), CDR1 is LNHDA and CDR2 is SQIVND. Compared with germline, V lacks 3 bases and J lacks 5 bases; bases without a gene match: 5. From its cysteine to its phenylalanine, the CDR3 spans 15 amino acids. The retained sequence is limited to the CDR3, 45 bases, with the frame set at the first base.

Sequenced here: CD4+ or CD8+ T cells sorted from blood, sampled in a trial of the OX40 agonist ivuxolimab. This TCR came from an adult with an advanced solid tumor such as melanoma, head and neck, liver or kidney cancer. The rearrangement combines TRBV19 with TRBJ2-2; 8 middle bases align to TRBD1. The CDR3 protein is CASSIKTGETGELFF. In nucleotides, the sequence is TGTGCCAGTAGTATTAAGACAGGGGAAACCGGGGAGCTGTTTTTT.